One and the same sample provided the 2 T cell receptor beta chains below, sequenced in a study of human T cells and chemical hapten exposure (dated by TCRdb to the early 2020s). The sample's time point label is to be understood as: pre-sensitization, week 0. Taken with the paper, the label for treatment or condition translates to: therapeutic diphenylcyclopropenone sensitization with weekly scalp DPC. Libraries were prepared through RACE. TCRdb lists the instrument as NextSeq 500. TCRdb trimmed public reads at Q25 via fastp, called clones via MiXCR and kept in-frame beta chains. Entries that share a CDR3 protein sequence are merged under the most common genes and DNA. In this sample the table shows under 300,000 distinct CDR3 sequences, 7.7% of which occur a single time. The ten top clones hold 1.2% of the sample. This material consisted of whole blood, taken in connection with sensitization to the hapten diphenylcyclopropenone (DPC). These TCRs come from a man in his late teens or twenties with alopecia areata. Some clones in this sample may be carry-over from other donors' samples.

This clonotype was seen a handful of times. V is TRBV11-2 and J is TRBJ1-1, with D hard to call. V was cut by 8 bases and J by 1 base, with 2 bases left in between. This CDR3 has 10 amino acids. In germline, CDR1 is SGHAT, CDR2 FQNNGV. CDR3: CASQNTEAFF. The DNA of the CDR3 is TGTGCCAGCCAGAACACTGAAGCTTTCTTT.

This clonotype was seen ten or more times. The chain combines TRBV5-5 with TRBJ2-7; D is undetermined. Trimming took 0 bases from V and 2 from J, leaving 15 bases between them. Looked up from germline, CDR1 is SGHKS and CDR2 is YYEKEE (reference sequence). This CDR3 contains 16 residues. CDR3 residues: CASSLAVFESTYEQYV. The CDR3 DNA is TGTGCCAGCAGCTTGGCCGTTTTTGAATCTACCTACGAGCAGTACGTC.